Presented here are 29 T cell receptor beta chains from one specimen sequenced in a study of T-cell memory formation after mild COVID-19. MiXCR was run by TCRdb on the 5' RACE reads, yielding one entry per CDR3 protein. This table has approximately 260,000 distinct CDR3 sequences, about a sixth appearing once. Material: PBMCs or a T cell subset sorted from them (not recorded which). These receptors were collected from a man between 18 and 35 years old who had mild COVID-19 (a few samples of this study predate the infection). Cell type and time point are not known.

V gene TRBV20-1 combines with J gene TRBJ2-3, with 12 bases that match TRBD1. The CDR3 sequence is 16 residues long. The V and J ends lost 6 bases and 2 bases, in that order; junction bases with no gene match: 9. Germline CDR1 reads DFQATT; CDR2 reads SNEGSKA (reference sequence). CDR3 nucleotide sequence: TGCAGTGCGGACTCTGGGGGACAGGGGGCCACAGATACGCAGTATTTT. Translating it yields CSADSGGQGATDTQYF.

This clonotype occurred a few times. The chain couples TRBV7-8 to TRBJ1-6, with 8 bases lining up with TRBD1. V shed 0 bases and J 14 bases; nucleotides not matched to a gene: 9. Germline loops: CDR1 SGHVS, CDR2 FQNEAQ. The CDR3 sequence is 15 residues long. In DNA, the CDR3 is TGTGCCAGCAGCTTAGCGGGACAGGAAATTCACTCCCTCCACTTT. It encodes CASSLAGQEIHSLHF.

In its sample, this clonotype was seen a few times. The rearrangement joins TRBV4-1 to TRBJ1-5; D is ambiguous. The CDR3 is 14 residues long. V lost 5 bases, J lost 7 bases, and 15 bases lay in between. In germline, CDR1 is MGHRA, CDR2 YSYEKL. CDR3 sequence: CASSSQEGGQPQHF. The CDR3 nucleotides read TGCGCCAGCAGCTCCCAAGAGGGTGGCCAGCCCCAGCATTTT.

This rearrangement joins TRBV7-2 to TRBJ2-1, with 7 bases matching TRBD1. Germline CDR1 reads SGHTA; CDR2 reads FQGNSA. After removal of 4 bases from V and 0 bases from J, the junction contained 6 bases not matched to a gene. The CDR3 spans 16 residues. The CDR3 spells CASSSTGSNSYNEQFF. CDR3 bases: TGTGCCAGCAGCTCGACAGGGAGCAACTCCTACAATGAGCAGTTCTTC.

This clonotype was detected ten times or more. This rearrangement joins TRBV5-1 to TRBJ2-3; a possible D gene is TRBD1 (6 bases). The CDR3 totals 15 residues. The germline CDR1 and CDR2 sequences are SGHRS and YFSETQ. The V end was cut by 7 bases, the J end by 4 bases, with 19 bases between. In DNA form, the CDR3 reads TGCGCCAGCGGGTCAGGGGCCGTTGGCCCAGATACGCAGTATTTT. Translating it yields CASGSGAVGPDTQYF.

The V gene is TRBV29-1, the J gene TRBJ2-4; 10 positions agree with TRBD1. J gave up 7 bases and V 5 bases, and 2 bases lay outside the gene matches. Germline V gene sequence: CDR1 SQVTM, CDR2 ANQGSEA. The CDR3 length is 12 residues. CDR3 nucleotide sequence: TGCAGCGTTTCGACAGGGGGCAACATTCAGTACTTC. Its translation: CSVSTGGNIQYF.

The chain combines TRBV5-1 with TRBJ2-7, with D tentatively TRBD1 or TRBD2 (5 bases each). Germline values: CDR1 SGHRS, CDR2 YFSETQ. V was cut by 4 bases and J by 8 bases, with 28 bases left in between. The CDR3 loop spans 17 amino acids. The CDR3 here is CASSVAGKGTVLAKQYV. In DNA form, the CDR3 reads TGCGCCAGCAGCGTGGCCGGGAAGGGGACCGTCCTAGCAAAGCAGTACGTC.

Many counts were recorded for this clonotype. No DNA is shown, since the ends of the CDR3 on it are uncertain; the CDR3 is the one TCRdb lists. The gene calls are TRBV7-8 and TRBJ2-1; TRBD1 is the table's D call and was not checked against the DNA. CDR1 is SGHVS, CDR2 FQNEAQ, per germline. With termini counted, the CDR3 has 17 amino acids. The CDR3 reads CASSADREGNFGNEQFF.

This clonotype has a handful of counts. The CDR3 sequence: CASSPTGDNQPQHF. The CDR3 region has the DNA TGTGCCAGCTCACCGACAGGGGACAATCAGCCCCAGCATTTT. The rearrangement joins TRBV18 to TRBJ1-5; 8 positions agree with TRBD1. The V segment lost 3 bases and the J segment 3 bases; nucleotides outside the gene matches: 1. The CDR3 totals 14 residues. CDR1 is KGHSH and CDR2 is LQKENI in the germline V gene.

This chain links TRBV11-2 with TRBJ1-1, with 7 bases matching TRBD1. The CDR3 runs 16 residues. CDR1 is SGHAT and CDR2 is FQNNGV in the germline V gene. V lost 1 base and J lost 3; bases outside the gene matches: 8. The CDR3 nucleotides read TGTGCCAGCAGCTTAGTAAGGGGGCCTAGGGACACTGAAGCTTTCTTT. Amino acid sequence: CASSLVRGPRDTEAFF.

The CDR3: CSAQDYEETQYF. In DNA, the CDR3 is TGCAGTGCCCAGGACTACGAAGAGACCCAGTACTTC. V is TRBV20-1 and J is TRBJ2-5, with a weak D call TRBD2 (6 bases). Germline lookup yields CDR1 DFQATT and CDR2 SNEGSKA (reference sequence). CDR3 length: 12 amino acids. V dropped 6 bases and J dropped 3 bases, with 11 bases sitting between them.

This clonotype has more than one count but fewer than ten. J is TRBJ2-7 and V is TRBV24-1; D is unresolved. Per the germline V gene, CDR1 is KGHDR and CDR2 is SFDVKD. V lost 4 bases and J lost 3, with 12 bases in between. The CDR3 contains 14 residues. The DNA of the CDR3 is TGTGCCACCAGTGAGTGGGCCACCCTCTACGAGCAGTACGTC. It encodes CATSEWATLYEQYV.

Only a few counts were recorded for this clonotype. The rearrangement links TRBV7-2 to TRBJ1-3; no firm D call. V was clipped by 1 base and J by 5 bases, with 6 bases between them. The CDR3 totals 13 residues. CDR1 SGHTA and CDR2 FQGNSA come from the germline V gene. The CDR3 loop reads CASSLGVRNTIYF. CDR3 nucleotide sequence: TGTGCCAGCAGCTTAGGAGTCCGAAACACCATATATTTT.

This clonotype was recorded at least ten times. The chain combines TRBV11-2 with TRBJ2-3; D is unresolved. The CDR3 length is 14 residues. Germline assignment: CDR1 SGHAT and CDR2 FQNNGV. Deletions cut 1 base from V and 1 base from J, with 6 bases between. The CDR3 nucleotides read TGTGCCAGCAGCTTAGGTTGGGGCACAGATACGCAGTATTTT. Translation gives CASSLGWGTDTQYF.

The chain has TRBV29-1 and TRBJ2-7, with D perhaps assigned TRBD1 or TRBD2 (6 bases each). The CDR3 extends over 13 amino acids. Germline-derived CDR1 and CDR2 are SQVTM and ANQGSEA. V lost 4 bases to trimming and J lost 4 bases, with 14 bases between them. The CDR3 spells CSVGGGQGYEQYF. The DNA for the CDR3 is TGCAGCGTTGGTGGGGGGCAGGGATACGAGCAGTACTTC.

This clonotype occurred a few times. CDR3 protein: CASSHGRGTEQFF. For the CDR3, the DNA is TGTGCCAGCAGCCACGGAAGAGGGACAGAGCAGTTCTTC. The V call is TRBV3-1, the J call TRBJ2-1, with a tentative D call TRBD1 (6 bases). V was trimmed by 3 bases and J by 10 bases, leaving 13 bases between them. The CDR3 spans 13 residues. Germline CDR1 LGHDT, CDR2 YNNKEL (reference sequence).

This clonotype was found many times. This rearrangement joins TRBV12-3 or TRBV12-4 to TRBJ2-3, with no clear D. The V gene lost 2 bases and the J gene lost 0 bases, with 12 bases spanning the gap. The CDR3 loop spans 16 amino acids. The CDR3 is CASSLRLHTSTDTQYF. The CDR3 DNA reads as TGTGCCAGCAGTTTAAGGTTACACACAAGCACAGATACGCAGTATTTT.

This clonotype was detected a few times. This chain links TRBV28 with TRBJ2-1; the match to TRBD2 covers 10 bases. CDR1 and CDR2 (germline): MDHEN, SYDVKM. This CDR3 is built from 14 residues. Losses at the gene ends were 7 bases for V and 3 bases for J; bases not matched to a gene: 3. The CDR3, as DNA: TGTGCCAGCACCGTAGCGGGGGGCTACAATGAGCAGTTCTTC. Its protein product is CASTVAGGYNEQFF.

V usage is TRBV7-2 and J usage is TRBJ1-2, with D uncertain. The CDR3 contains 13 residues. The V end was cut by 3 bases, the J end by 6 bases, with 11 bases between. CDR1 and CDR2 (germline): SGHTA, FQGNSA. The CDR3 loop is CASSFYPPDGYTF. In DNA form, the CDR3 reads TGTGCCAGCAGCTTCTACCCCCCCGATGGCTACACCTTC.

The chain couples TRBV18 to TRBJ1-1, with TRBD1 matching 8 bases. From germline, CDR1 is KGHSH and CDR2 LQKENI. The CDR3 covers 13 residues. V lost 5 bases and J lost 8; bases outside the gene matches: 7. The CDR3 bases are TGTGCCAGCTCAAGGGACAGGTATACGGAAGCTTTCTTT. Amino acid sequence: CASSRDRYTEAFF.

This chain connects TRBV2 to TRBJ1-2; D uncertain. The CDR3 is 16 amino acids. CDR1 is SNHLY, CDR2 FYNNEI, per germline. V shed 5 bases and J shed 4 bases, with 20 bases lying between them. CDR3 protein: CASSQALPTGSYGYTF. As DNA, the CDR3 is TGTGCCAGCAGTCAGGCCCTTCCCACTGGGAGCTATGGCTACACCTTC.

The V and J genes are TRBV5-1 and TRBJ2-7, with 8 positions matching TRBD2. V shed 1 base and J 3 bases; nucleotides not matched to a gene: 3. Germline CDR1 and CDR2: SGHRS and YFSETQ. The CDR3 loop spans 14 amino acids. Here the CDR3 DNA reads TGCGCCAGCAGCTTGAGCAGCGGGGGCTACGAGCAGTACTTC. Translated, it gives CASSLSSGGYEQYF.

This clonotype was observed a handful of times. The rearrangement joins TRBV5-1 to TRBJ2-3, with D unclear. This CDR3 region has 14 residues. The germline V gene has CDR1 SGHRS and CDR2 YFSETQ. Trimming left V 0 bases short and J 3 bases short, with 8 bases between. CDR3 residues: CASSLVQSTDTQYF. CDR3 sequence (DNA): TGCGCCAGCAGCTTGGTTCAGTCAACAGATACGCAGTATTTT.

There are a few counts of this clonotype. The chain has TRBV7-3 and TRBJ1-4; D remains unclear. The V gene lost 7 bases and the J gene lost 3 bases, with 21 bases spanning the gap. This CDR3 spans 17 amino acids. CDR1 is SGHTA and CDR2 is FQGTGA in the germline V gene. CDR3 in DNA: TGTGCCAGCACCCATCCGGCGACAAGCGGGGCTAATGAAAAACTGTTTTTT. Its translation is CASTHPATSGANEKLFF.

This clonotype showed up just a few times. V gene TRBV12-3 or TRBV12-4 combines with J gene TRBJ2-5; 8 bases align to TRBD2. The CDR3 consists of 14 residues. V gave up 6 bases and J gave up 5 bases; unmatched junction bases: 8. For the CDR3, the DNA is TGTGCCAGCAGCCCCGGGGGGGCCCAGGAGACCCAGTACTTC. Its translation is CASSPGGAQETQYF.

This clonotype was seen only a few times. This rearrangement joins TRBV7-2 to TRBJ1-6; D uncertain. This CDR3 comprises 15 residues. Trimming pared 0 bases from V and 4 bases from J, leaving 7 bases between. Germline assignment: CDR1 SGHTA and CDR2 FQGNSA. Here the CDR3 reads CASSLARGYNSPLHF. In nucleotides, the CDR3 is TGTGCCAGCAGCTTAGCCCGAGGGTATAATTCACCCCTCCACTTT.

This clonotype was counted between two and nine times. The CDR3 DNA reads as TGTGCCAGCAGTCCCTGGACAGGGCCACTTATGAACACTGAAGCTTTCTTT. Its translation: CASSPWTGPLMNTEAFF. This chain joins TRBV12-3 or TRBV12-4 and TRBJ1-1; 8 bases match TRBD1. V was pared by 5 bases and J by 0 bases, with 11 bases of the junction left unmatched. This CDR3 region has 17 residues.

V is TRBV29-1 and J is TRBJ2-7, with 10 bases aligning to TRBD1. CDR1 is SQVTM and CDR2 is ANQGSEA in the germline V gene. The CDR3 extends over 12 amino acids. The V gene end was trimmed by 7 bases and the J gene end by 9 bases; junction bases not matched to a gene: 9. CDR3 in amino acids: CSASGQGFGQYF. DNA of the CDR3: TGCAGCGCCTCGGGACAGGGGTTTGGGCAGTACTTC.

This clonotype was counted a few times. V and J are TRBV6-6 and TRBJ1-5, with 7 bases matching TRBD1. This CDR3 has 15 residues. Germline V gives CDR1 MNHNY, CDR2 SVGAGI (reference sequence). V lost 5 bases and J lost 6; bases outside the gene matches: 10. CDR3 coding DNA: TGTGCCAGCAGTACAGGGACAGCGGGGCCTCAGCCCCAGCATTTT. It specifies CASSTGTAGPQPQHF.